The present entry profiles one TCR beta chain with its context. Its antigen target is currently unknown. No base-level quality is on record; no much larger clone is a single base apart. These data are taken from a study of technical replicates of blood from a few donors (dated by TCRdb to about 2017). Library construction relied on the immunoSEQ multiplex PCR assay. Held by TCRdb, this immuneACCESS table contains in-frame sequences only and omits some clones. Under half of the omission traces to an unresolved V gene where checked; the cause of the rest is unknown. Within this sample are around 76,000 clones, with around 90% of them counted one time only. The biggest ten clones account for 0.27% of the sample. Trimming at the junction amounts to 0 bases on V and 5 bases on J, and the germline ends lie 8 bases apart. CDR1 and CDR2 are drawn from the germline V gene: MGHRA, YSYEKL. The CDR3 starts with the cysteine, ends with the phenylalanine, and has 14 residues. Here the CDR3 DNA is all that survives: 42 bases in frame from base 1.

The receptor was isolated from a human donor in good health. Input material: T cells isolated from PBMCs. The V gene is TRBV4-1 and the J gene is TRBJ1-5; no D gene is confidently identified. The bases read TGCGCCAGCAGCCAAGATGAGGTGGATCAGCCCCAGCATTTT. Its translation reads: CASSQDEVDQPQHF.